These 2 T cell receptor beta chains originate from one sample sequenced in a study of cytotoxic CD8 clonotypes in ibrutinib-treated CLL. Sequenced by immunoSEQ multiplex PCR; TCRdb stores in-frame clones only, minus some. The sample holds 200,000 to 250,000 clones; about three quarters are singletons and the top ten take roughly 6.4%. Sequencing used PBMCs, obtained after 12 months of ibrutinib treatment. All receptors come from a human donor with chronic lymphocytic leukemia.

This clone showed up just a few times. Here the CDR3 reads CASSSGHRSSYNEQFF. CDR3 nucleotide sequence: TGTGCCAGCAGTTCTGGACACCGGAGCTCCTACAATGAGCAGTTCTTC. The V call is TRBV7-3, the J call TRBJ2-1; perhaps TRBD1 as D (5 bases). Germline CDR1 SGHTA, CDR2 FQGTGA. V gave up 6 bases and J gave up 0 bases, with 15 bases separating them. CDR3 length: 16 residues.

The V and J genes are TRBV27 and TRBJ2-7, with 7 bases that match TRBD2. The CDR3 sequence is 12 residues long. With 10 bases clipped from V and 2 bases from J, the junction kept 5 bases outside the gene matches. Germline assignment: CDR1 MNHEY and CDR2 SMNVEV (reference sequence). The CDR3 region is CAKLASTYEQYF. CDR3 bases: TGTGCCAAACTAGCGTCTACCTACGAGCAGTACTTC.